This T cell receptor beta chain is from a study of T-cell reconstitution after alpha-beta-depleted transplantation in children. Broader study findings: Reportedly, only several hundred clones from non-depleted graft cells drove alpha-beta T-cell counts at about two months.

With respect to this clonotype: The target antigen is unknown.

The germline V and J ends were trimmed by 7 bases and 2 bases, with 16 bases remaining between them. In germline, CDR1 is SGHRS, CDR2 YFSETQ. CDR3 length: 16 residues. Unique molecular identifiers were incorporated when the TCRbeta library was constructed. TCRdb re-derived calls from the PCR reads in MiXCR, one entry per CDR3 protein. This sample has approximately 500,000 distinct CDR3 sequences, with 20% to 30% found just once. The sequencing used PBMCs, collected before TCRalphabeta/CD19-depleted stem cell transplant. The sequence was obtained from a boy in the first two years of life with Wiskott-Aldrich syndrome, due to receive a stem cell transplant. The chain uses TRBV5-1 and TRBJ2-6, with D possibly being TRBD1 (6 bases). The CDR3 reads CASSSSSGAGANVLTF. In DNA form, the CDR3 reads TGCGCCAGCTCCTCTAGCTCAGGGGCTGGGGCCAACGTCCTGACTTTC. Together with reference TRBV5-1 and TRBJ2-6, the CDR3 gives the full variable domain: KAGVTQTPRYLIKTRGQQVTLSCSPISGHRSVSWYQQTPGQGLQFLFEYFSETQRNKGNFPGRFSGRQFSNSRSEMNVSTLELGDSALYLCASSSSSGAGANVLTFGAGSRLTVL.